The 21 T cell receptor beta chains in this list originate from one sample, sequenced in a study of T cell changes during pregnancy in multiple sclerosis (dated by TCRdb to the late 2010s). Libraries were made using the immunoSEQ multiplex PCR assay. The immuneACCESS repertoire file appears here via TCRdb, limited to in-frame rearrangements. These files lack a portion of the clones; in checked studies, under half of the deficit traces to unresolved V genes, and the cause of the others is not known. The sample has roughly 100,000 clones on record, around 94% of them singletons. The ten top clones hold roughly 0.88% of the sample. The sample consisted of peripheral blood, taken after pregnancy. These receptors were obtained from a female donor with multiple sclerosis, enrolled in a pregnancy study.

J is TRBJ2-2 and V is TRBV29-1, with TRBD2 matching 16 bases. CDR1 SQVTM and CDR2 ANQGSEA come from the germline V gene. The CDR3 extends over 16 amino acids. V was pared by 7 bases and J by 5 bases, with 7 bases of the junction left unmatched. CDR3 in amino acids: CSAGTSGRGSTGELFF. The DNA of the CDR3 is TGCAGCGCCGGGACTAGCGGGAGGGGATCAACCGGGGAGCTGTTTTTT.

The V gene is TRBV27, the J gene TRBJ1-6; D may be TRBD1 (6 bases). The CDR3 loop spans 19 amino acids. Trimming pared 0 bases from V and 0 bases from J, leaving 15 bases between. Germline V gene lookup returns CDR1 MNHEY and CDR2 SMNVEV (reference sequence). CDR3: CASSLSPARRGSYNSPLHF. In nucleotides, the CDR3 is TGTGCCAGCAGTTTATCCCCAGCCCGCAGGGGCTCCTATAATTCACCCCTCCACTTT.

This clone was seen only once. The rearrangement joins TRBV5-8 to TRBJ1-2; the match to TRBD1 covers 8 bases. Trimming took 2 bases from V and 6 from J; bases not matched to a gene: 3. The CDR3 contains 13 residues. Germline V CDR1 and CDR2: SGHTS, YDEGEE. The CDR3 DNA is TGTGCCAGCAGCTTTAGACAGGGGCATGGCTACACCTTC. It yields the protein CASSFRQGHGYTF.

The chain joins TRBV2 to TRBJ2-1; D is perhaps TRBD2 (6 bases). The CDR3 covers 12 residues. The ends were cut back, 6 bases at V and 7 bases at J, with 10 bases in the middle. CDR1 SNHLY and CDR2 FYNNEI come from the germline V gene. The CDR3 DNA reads TGTGCCAGCAGCCGGGGGACGAATGAGCAGTTCTTC. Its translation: CASSRGTNEQFF.

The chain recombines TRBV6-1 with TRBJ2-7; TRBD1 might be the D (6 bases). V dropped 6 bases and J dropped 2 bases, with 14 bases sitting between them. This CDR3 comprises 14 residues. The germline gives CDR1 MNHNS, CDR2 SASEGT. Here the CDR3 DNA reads TGTGCCAGCAGCCGCTCGGACAGAACCTACGAGCAGTACTTC. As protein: CASSRSDRTYEQYF.

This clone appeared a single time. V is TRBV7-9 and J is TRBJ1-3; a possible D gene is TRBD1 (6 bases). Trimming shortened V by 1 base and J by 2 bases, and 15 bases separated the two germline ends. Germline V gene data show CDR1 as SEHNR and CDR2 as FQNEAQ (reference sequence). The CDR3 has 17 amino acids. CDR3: CASSLGLRGTTGNTIYF. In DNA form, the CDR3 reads TGTGCCAGCAGCTTAGGCCTCAGGGGAACAACTGGAAACACCATATATTTT.

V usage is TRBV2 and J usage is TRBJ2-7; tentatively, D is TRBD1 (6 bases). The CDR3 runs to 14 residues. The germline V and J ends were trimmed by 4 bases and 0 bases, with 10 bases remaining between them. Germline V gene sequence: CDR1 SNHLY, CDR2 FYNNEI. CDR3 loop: CASSADRSSYEQYF. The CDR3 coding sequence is TGTGCCAGCAGTGCAGACAGGAGCTCCTACGAGCAGTACTTC.

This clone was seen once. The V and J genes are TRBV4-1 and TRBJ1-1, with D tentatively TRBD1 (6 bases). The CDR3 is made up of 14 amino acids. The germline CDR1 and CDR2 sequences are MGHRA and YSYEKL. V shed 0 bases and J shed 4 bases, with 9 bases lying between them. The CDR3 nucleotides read TGCGCCAGCAGCCAAGAAGGGGGAAGCACTGAAGCTTTCTTT. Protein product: CASSQEGGSTEAFF.

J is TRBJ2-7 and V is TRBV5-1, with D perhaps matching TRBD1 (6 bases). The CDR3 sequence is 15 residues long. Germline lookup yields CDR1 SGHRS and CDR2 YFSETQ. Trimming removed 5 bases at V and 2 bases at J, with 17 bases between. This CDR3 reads CASRLAGTSPYEQYF. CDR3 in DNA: TGCGCCAGCAGATTAGCCGGGACATCCCCCTACGAGCAGTACTTC.

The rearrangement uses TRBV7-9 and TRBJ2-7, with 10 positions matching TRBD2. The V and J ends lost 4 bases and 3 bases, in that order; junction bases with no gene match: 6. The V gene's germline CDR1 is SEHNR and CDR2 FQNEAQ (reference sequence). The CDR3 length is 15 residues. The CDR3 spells CASSSRTSGYYEQYF. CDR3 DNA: TGTGCCAGCAGCTCGCGGACTAGCGGTTACTACGAGCAGTACTTC.

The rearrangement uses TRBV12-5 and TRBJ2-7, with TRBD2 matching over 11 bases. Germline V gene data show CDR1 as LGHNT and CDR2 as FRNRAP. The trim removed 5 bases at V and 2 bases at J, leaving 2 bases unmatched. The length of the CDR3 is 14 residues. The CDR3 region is CASGRLAGTYEQYF. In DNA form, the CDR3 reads TGTGCTAGTGGTCGACTAGCGGGGACCTACGAGCAGTACTTC.

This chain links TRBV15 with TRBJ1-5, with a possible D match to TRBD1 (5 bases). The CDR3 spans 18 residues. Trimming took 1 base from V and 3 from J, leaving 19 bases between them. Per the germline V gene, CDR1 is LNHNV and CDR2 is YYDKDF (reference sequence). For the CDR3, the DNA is TGTGCCACCAGCAGAGGTAACTGGACAAGGAGTTTCAATCAGCCCCAGCATTTT. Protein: CATSRGNWTRSFNQPQHF.

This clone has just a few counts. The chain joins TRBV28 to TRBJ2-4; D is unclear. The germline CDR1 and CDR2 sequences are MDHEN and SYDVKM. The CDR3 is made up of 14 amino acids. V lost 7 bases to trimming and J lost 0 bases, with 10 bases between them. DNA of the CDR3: TGTGCCAGCACCCCGACTTTAGCCAAAAACATTCAGTACTTC. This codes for CASTPTLAKNIQYF.

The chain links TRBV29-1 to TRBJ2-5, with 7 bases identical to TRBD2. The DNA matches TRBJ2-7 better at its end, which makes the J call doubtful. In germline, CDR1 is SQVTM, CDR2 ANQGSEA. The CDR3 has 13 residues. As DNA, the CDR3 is TGCAGCGTTGTGAAGCGACTAGCTGGCGAGCAGTACTTC. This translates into CSVVKRLAGEQYF.

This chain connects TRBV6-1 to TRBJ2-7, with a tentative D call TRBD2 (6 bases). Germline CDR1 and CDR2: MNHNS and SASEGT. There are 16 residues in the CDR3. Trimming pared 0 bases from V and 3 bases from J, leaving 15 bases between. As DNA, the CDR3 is TGTGCCAGCAGTGAAGCTGGCGCGGGATTAGGCTACGAGCAGTACTTC. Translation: CASSEAGAGLGYEQYF.

The CDR3 DNA is TGTGCCTGGAGTGCTGGGGACAGGCGGAATCAGCCCCAGCATTTT. This codes for CAWSAGDRRNQPQHF. V usage is TRBV30 and J usage is TRBJ1-5, with TRBD1 matching 8 bases. CDR1 and CDR2 (germline): GTSNPN, SVGIG (reference sequence). The CDR3 is 15 amino acids. The V segment lost 1 base and the J segment 4 bases; nucleotides outside the gene matches: 6.

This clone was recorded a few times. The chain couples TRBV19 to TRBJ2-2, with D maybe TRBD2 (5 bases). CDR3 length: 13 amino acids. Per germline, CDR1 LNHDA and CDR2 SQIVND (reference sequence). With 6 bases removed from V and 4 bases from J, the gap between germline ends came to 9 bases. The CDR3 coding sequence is TGTGCCAGTAGACTAGGTTCCACCGGGGAGCTGTTTTTT. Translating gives CASRLGSTGELFF.

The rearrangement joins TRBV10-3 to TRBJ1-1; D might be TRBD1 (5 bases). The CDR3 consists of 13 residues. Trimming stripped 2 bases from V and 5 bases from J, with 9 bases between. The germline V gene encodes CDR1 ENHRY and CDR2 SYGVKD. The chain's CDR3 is CAISEGARTEAFF. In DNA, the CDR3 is TGTGCCATCAGTGAGGGGGCGCGGACTGAAGCTTTCTTT.

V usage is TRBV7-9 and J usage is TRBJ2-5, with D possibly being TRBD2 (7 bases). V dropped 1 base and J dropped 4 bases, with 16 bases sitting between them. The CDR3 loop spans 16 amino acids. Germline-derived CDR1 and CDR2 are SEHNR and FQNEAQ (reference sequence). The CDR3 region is CASSLGGGGSGETQYF. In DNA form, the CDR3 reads TGTGCCAGCAGCTTAGGGGGGGGCGGGAGTGGAGAGACCCAGTACTTC.

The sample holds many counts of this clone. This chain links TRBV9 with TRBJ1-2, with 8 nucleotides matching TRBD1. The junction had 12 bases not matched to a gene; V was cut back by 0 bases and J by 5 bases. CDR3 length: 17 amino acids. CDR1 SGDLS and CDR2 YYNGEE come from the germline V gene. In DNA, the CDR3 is TGTGCCAGCAGCGTAGACGGAGAAGGGACAGGCATTTATGGCTACACCTTC. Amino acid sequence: CASSVDGEGTGIYGYTF.

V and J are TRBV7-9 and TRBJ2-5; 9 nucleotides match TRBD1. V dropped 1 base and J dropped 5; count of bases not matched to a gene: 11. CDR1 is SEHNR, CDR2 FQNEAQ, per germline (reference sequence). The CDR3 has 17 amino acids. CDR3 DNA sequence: TGTGCCAGCAGCTTAGTACCTCCGGGACAGGGAATTGAGACCCAGTACTTC. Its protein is CASSLVPPGQGIETQYF.